This T cell receptor beta chain was profiled in a study of shared clonotypes between healthy human individuals. Study conclusions and caveats: The sampled material consisted only of blood, and tissue repertoires are likely to differ.

Note on this clone: Its antigen is unknown.

The table came from immunoSEQ multiplex PCR; TCRdb's copy has only in-frame clones and leaves some out. Altogether approximately 620,000 clones are present, approximately 97% being singletons, with the ten largest covering approximately 0.057%. The study separated CD4+ cells into CD45RA+ naive and CD45RA-negative memory subsets. Sequenced: naive CD4+ T cells sorted from blood. Subset reported: CD45RA+ positively selected. The source of this sequence is a woman aged 30 to 39 in good health.

CDR3 residues: CASSDTAGGTEAFF. CDR3 nucleotide sequence: TGCGCCAGCAGCGACACAGCAGGGGGTACTGAAGCTTTCTTT. The chain joins TRBV5-1 to TRBJ1-1, with 7 bases that match TRBD1. This CDR3 contains 14 residues. V trimming: 4 bases; J trimming: 5 bases; junction bases outside the gene matches: 8. Germline loops: CDR1 SGHRS, CDR2 YFSETQ.